A single sample is the source of the 21 T cell receptor beta chains below, sequenced in a study of beta chain features in type 1 diabetes. Study-wide points: People with Type 1 diabetes carried modestly yet significantly shorter TCRB CDR3s in all four CD4+ subsets.

Since all of the isolated RNA was reverse transcribed, expressed TCRB transcripts were what got sequenced. Measured with immunoSEQ multiplex PCR; TCRdb has only the in-frame clones, and not every one. The sample holds 200,000 to 300,000 clones, about a tenth seen once. For these receptors, no antigen is known. Sequenced material: naive CD4+ T cells from blood. These receptors came from a man aged 30 to 45 with type 1 diabetes.

The rearrangement uses TRBV4-1 and TRBJ1-2; the D gene is possibly TRBD1 (5 bases). Germline CDR1 and CDR2: MGHRA and YSYEKL. V was shortened by 0 bases and J by 7 bases, with 15 bases between the two germline ends. The CDR3 sequence is 15 residues long. CDR3 loop: CASSQDPLQGRGYTF. Here the CDR3 DNA reads TGCGCCAGCAGCCAAGATCCCCTCCAGGGTCGTGGCTACACCTTC.

This clone was picked up a small number of times. The CDR3 reads CASSWDRGFSEAFF. The CDR3 DNA follows: TGTGCCAGCAGTTGGGACAGGGGATTCAGTGAAGCTTTCTTT. The V gene is TRBV6-5, the J gene TRBJ1-1; 10 bases are a match to TRBD1. Unmatched junction bases numbered 6, after V lost 4 bases and J lost 7 bases. Per the germline V gene, CDR1 is MNHEY and CDR2 is SVGAGI. There are 14 residues in the CDR3.

The table lists this clone with a few counts. The chain carries TRBV5-1 and TRBJ2-1; 8 bases map to TRBD2. The length of the CDR3 is 16 residues. Losses at the gene ends were 0 bases for V and 7 bases for J; bases not matched to a gene: 9. CDR1 and CDR2 from the germline V gene are SGHRS and YFSETQ. CDR3 region: CASSLAPVGGGNEQFF. CDR3 nucleotides: TGCGCCAGCAGCTTGGCCCCCGTTGGCGGGGGGAATGAGCAGTTCTTC.

The V and J genes are TRBV5-1 and TRBJ2-5, with 9 bases matching TRBD1. The CDR3 spans 15 residues. Germline CDR1 is SGHRS and CDR2 is YFSETQ. Losses at the gene ends were 4 bases for V and 7 bases for J; bases not matched to a gene: 11. In DNA, the CDR3 is TGCGCCAGCAGCGAGCGGCTCCGGGGACAGGGGACCCAGTACTTC. Its translation: CASSERLRGQGTQYF.

The chain couples TRBV5-1 to TRBJ2-7, with 8 nucleotides matching TRBD1. Germline CDR1 is SGHRS and CDR2 is YFSETQ. The CDR3 sequence is 14 residues long. Trimming took 3 bases from V and 7 from J; bases not matched to a gene: 9. CDR3 nucleotide sequence: TGCGCCAGCAGCTCAGGACAGGGTTTGGGGGAGCAGTACTTC. Protein sequence: CASSSGQGLGEQYF.

This clone came up a few times. The gene calls are TRBV4-2 and TRBJ2-3; D is possibly TRBD2 (6 bases). V dropped 4 bases and J dropped 6 bases, with 20 bases sitting between them. The germline CDR1 and CDR2 sequences are LGHNA and YNFKEQ. This CDR3 comprises 16 residues. The CDR3 reads CASSLGPGEGEDTQYF. The CDR3 DNA sequence: TGTGCCAGCAGCCTGGGTCCGGGGGAAGGGGAGGATACGCAGTATTTT.

This clone has just a few counts. The chain recombines TRBV19 with TRBJ2-2; D may be TRBD2 (5 bases). V was shortened by 5 bases and J by 6 bases, with 13 bases between the two germline ends. CDR3 size: 14 residues. CDR1 is LNHDA, CDR2 SQIVND, per germline (reference sequence). CDR3 in amino acids: CASSWRRPAGELFF. The CDR3 DNA reads as TGTGCCAGTAGTTGGCGGAGGCCTGCCGGGGAGCTGTTTTTT.

The sample holds a few counts of this clone. The V and J genes are TRBV6-5 and TRBJ1-3; D is ambiguous. Germline lookup yields CDR1 MNHEY and CDR2 SVGAGI. The CDR3 covers 14 residues. With 0 bases removed from V and 4 bases from J, the gap between germline ends came to 7 bases. CDR3 in DNA: TGTGCCAGCAGTTACTCCACCCGGGGAAACACCATATATTTT. Residues: CASSYSTRGNTIYF.

This clone came up a few times. The chain links TRBV6-1 to TRBJ1-4; D call uncertain. V was pared by 3 bases and J by 7 bases, with 9 bases between. The CDR3 is 13 residues long. Germline CDR1 and CDR2: MNHNS and SASEGT. CDR3 protein: CASSERQPEKLFF. CDR3 nucleotides: TGTGCCAGCAGTGAGCGGCAGCCTGAAAAACTGTTTTTT.

This clone has more than one count but fewer than ten. The rearrangement joins TRBV6-4 to TRBJ2-3; TRBD1 agrees at 8 bases. In germline, CDR1 is MRHNA, CDR2 SNTAGT. J lost 5 bases, V lost 5 bases, and 6 bases had no gene match. The CDR3 consists of 14 residues. The CDR3 sequence is CASSLQGALDTQYF. CDR3 bases: TGTGCCAGCAGTCTTCAGGGGGCCCTAGATACGCAGTATTTT.

This chain connects TRBV4-3 to TRBJ2-5; the match to TRBD1 covers 12 bases. Gene TRBJ2-7 matches the end of the DNA better, so the J call may be wrong. CDR3 length: 16 residues. CDR1 and CDR2 from the germline V gene are LGHNA and YSLEER. The CDR3 coding sequence is TGCGCCAGCAGCCAAGCGTCGGGACAGGGGGCAGGCGAGCAGTACTTC. This codes for CASSQASGQGAGEQYF.

The chain couples TRBV4-3 to TRBJ1-1; D call uncertain. V gave up 2 bases and J gave up 4 bases, with 11 bases separating them. The CDR3 loop spans 14 amino acids. Germline-derived CDR1 and CDR2 are LGHNA and YSLEER. For the CDR3, the DNA is TGCGCCAGCAGCCAAAACGGTGTCGGCACTGAAGCTTTCTTT. It specifies CASSQNGVGTEAFF.

A few counts support this clone. The V and J genes are TRBV9 and TRBJ2-5; D gene unclear. Germline V lookup: CDR1 SGDLS, CDR2 YYNGEE. The CDR3 covers 15 residues. V was clipped by 0 bases and J by 4 bases, with 13 bases between them. The CDR3 loop reads CASSVAGAFSETQYF. CDR3 in DNA: TGTGCCAGCAGCGTAGCTGGAGCGTTTTCAGAGACCCAGTACTTC.

This clone was observed a handful of times. The chain combines TRBV7-9 with TRBJ1-2, with TRBD1 identical over 11 bases. Germline values: CDR1 SEHNR, CDR2 FQNEAQ (reference sequence). The CDR3 covers 15 residues. J gave up 8 bases and V 5 bases, and 10 bases lay outside the gene matches. The DNA for the CDR3 is TGTGCCAGCAGCACCAGGACAGGGGGCGAGCTAGGCTACACCTTC. This codes for CASSTRTGGELGYTF.

This clone appeared a few times. The rearrangement links TRBV27 to TRBJ1-2, with a tentative D call TRBD1 (5 bases). From germline, CDR1 is MNHEY and CDR2 SMNVEV (reference sequence). CDR3 length equals 13 residues. Trimming took 5 bases from V and 5 from J, leaving 12 bases between them. CDR3 bases: TGTGCCAGCAGTCCCTCGGGGGGGTATGGCTACACCTTC. Translating it yields CASSPSGGYGYTF.

This clone was counted a few times. The chain recombines TRBV5-4 with TRBJ1-5; D is perhaps TRBD1 (5 bases). Germline V gene data show CDR1 as SGHNT and CDR2 as YYREEE (reference sequence). V was trimmed by 4 bases and J by 7 bases, leaving 15 bases between them. The CDR3 has 14 amino acids. CDR3 residues: CASSPDPEGQPQHF. The CDR3 DNA reads TGTGCCAGCAGCCCAGACCCGGAGGGGCAGCCCCAGCATTTT.

Concerning this clone: The sample contains more than one DNA sequence encoding this CDR3. The chain has TRBV7-3 and TRBJ2-5; maybe TRBD1 (6 bases). CDR1 and CDR2 from the germline V gene are SGHTA and FQGTGA. The CDR3 covers 13 residues. The germline V and J ends were trimmed by 4 bases and 5 bases, with 11 bases remaining between them. CDR3 sequence reads: CASSSQGGETQYF. The CDR3 DNA follows: TGTGCCAGCAGCTCACAGGGTGGGGAGACCCAGTACTTC. Based on the CDR3 plus reference TRBV7-3 and TRBJ2-5, the full variable domain is GAGVSQTPSNKVTEKGKYVELRCDPISGHTALYWYRQSLGQGPEFLIYFQGTGAADDSGLPNDRFFAVRPEGSVSTLKIQRTERGDSAVYLCASSSQGGETQYFGPGTRLLVL.

This clone has just a few counts. The chain joins TRBV27 to TRBJ1-2; tentatively, D is TRBD1 (6 bases). Germline CDR1 reads MNHEY; CDR2 reads SMNVEV (reference sequence). With 4 bases removed from V and 0 bases from J, the gap between germline ends came to 12 bases. The CDR3 length is 15 residues. In nucleotides, the CDR3 is TGTGCCAGCAGTTCCGCCGGGACACCTAACTATGGCTACACCTTC. It yields the protein CASSSAGTPNYGYTF.

This clone was observed a handful of times. The chain couples TRBV7-9 to TRBJ2-5; D might be TRBD2 (5 bases). The CDR3 has 14 residues. Germline lookup yields CDR1 SEHNR and CDR2 FQNEAQ (reference sequence). Trimming cost V 3 bases and J 3 bases, with 11 bases left between them. The CDR3 DNA reads as TGTGCCAGCAGCTTCCACGGGGTGAAAGAGACCCAGTACTTC. This sequence encodes CASSFHGVKETQYF.

The V call is TRBV5-1, the J call TRBJ2-1; TRBD2 aligns across 8 bases. Germline CDR1 and CDR2: SGHRS and YFSETQ. The CDR3 has 15 residues. J gave up 7 bases and V 3 bases, and 9 bases lay outside the gene matches. The CDR3 spells CASSWGGAGDNEQFF. DNA of the CDR3: TGCGCCAGCAGCTGGGGAGGAGCGGGGGATAATGAGCAGTTCTTC. The full variable domain, its missing parts supplied by reference TRBV5-1 and TRBJ2-1, is KAGVTQTPRYLIKTRGQQVTLSCSPISGHRSVSWYQQTPGQGLQFLFEYFSETQRNKGNFPGRFSGRQFSNSRSEMNVSTLELGDSALYLCASSWGGAGDNEQFFGPGTRLTVL.

This clone has just a few counts. The gene calls are TRBV28 and TRBJ1-2; D may be TRBD1 (6 bases). The germline V gene encodes CDR1 MDHEN and CDR2 SYDVKM. The CDR3 is 13 residues long. The ends were cut back, 8 bases at V and 8 bases at J, with 18 bases in the middle. The DNA for the CDR3 is TGTGCCAGCCTTACCGGGACACGGAACGGCTACACCTTC. This codes for CASLTGTRNGYTF.